The 32 T cell receptor beta chains reported below all come from one sample, sequenced in a study of blood T cell repertoires in COVID-19. This table comes from immunoSEQ multiplex PCR, and its TCRdb copy is limited to in-frame clones, with some not included. In the table there are roughly 180,000 clones, around four fifths of which are singletons. The sample was PBMCs or T cells enriched from blood (not recorded which). These receptors came from a man aged 40-49 years who had recovered from COVID-19.

This clone was observed a few times. The chain has TRBV3-1 (or the pseudogene TRBV3-2) and TRBJ2-4, with 7 positions matching TRBD2. Germline V lookup: CDR1 LGHDT, CDR2 YNNKEL (reference sequence). The CDR3 is 15 amino acids. After removal of 2 bases from V and 0 bases from J, the junction contained 1 base not matched to a gene. CDR3: CASSQTGGAKNIQYF. CDR3 bases: TGTGCCAGCAGCCAAACGGGGGGAGCCAAAAACATTCAGTACTTC.

V gene TRBV6-2 or TRBV6-3 combines with J gene TRBJ2-3, with a tentative D call TRBD2 (7 bases). This CDR3 has 15 residues. Germline V gives CDR1 MNHEY, CDR2 SVGEGT. V was pared by 2 bases and J by 8 bases, with 17 bases between. Written as DNA, the CDR3 is TGTGCCAGCAGTTACGCACAGGGAGGGTTGGCTACGCAGTATTTT. This sequence encodes CASSYAQGGLATQYF.

This chain joins TRBV7-8 and TRBJ1-5; 10 bases are shared with TRBD1. CDR3 length: 20 residues. Germline V gene sequence: CDR1 SGHVS, CDR2 FQNEAQ. The V segment lost 5 bases and the J segment 2 bases; nucleotides outside the gene matches: 18. CDR3 protein: CASSDDRGQGRKVGNQPQHF. CDR3 bases: TGTGCCAGCAGCGACGACAGGGGGCAGGGTCGTAAGGTGGGCAATCAGCCCCAGCATTTT.

The chain joins TRBV6-5 to TRBJ2-7; D may be TRBD1 (6 bases). The CDR3 loop spans 14 amino acids. The V end was cut by 6 bases, the J end by 3 bases, with 15 bases between. Per the germline V gene, CDR1 is MNHEY and CDR2 is SVGAGI. CDR3 amino acids: CASSSQGLFYEQYF. The DNA for the CDR3 is TGTGCCAGCAGCTCACAGGGATTATTCTACGAGCAGTACTTC.

The chain carries TRBV7-3 and TRBJ2-5; 9 bases fit TRBD1. CDR1 is SGHTA and CDR2 is FQGTGA in the germline V gene. The CDR3 is 16 residues long. V gave up 5 bases and J gave up 4 bases; unmatched junction bases: 11. CDR3 DNA: TGTGCCAGCAGCCACGAACCGGGACAGGGAAGAGAGACCCAGTACTTC. It encodes CASSHEPGQGRETQYF. The whole variable domain, remainder taken from reference TRBV7-3 and TRBJ2-5, is GAGVSQTPSNKVTEKGKYVELRCDPISGHTALYWYRQSLGQGPEFLIYFQGTGAADDSGLPNDRFFAVRPEGSVSTLKIQRTERGDSAVYLCASSHEPGQGRETQYFGPGTRLLVL.

The V gene is TRBV27, the J gene TRBJ2-1; 7 bases are a match to TRBD2. The CDR3 runs to 15 residues. V lost 9 bases, J lost 5 bases, and 13 bases stayed unmatched. CDR1 is MNHEY and CDR2 is SMNVEV in the germline V gene (reference sequence). CDR3 sequence (DNA): TGTGCCAGTGTTCGTAGACTAGCAATAGACAATGAGCAGTTCTTC. It codes for CASVRRLAIDNEQFF.

This chain joins TRBV7-2 and TRBJ2-7; the D is unclear. The CDR3 contains 14 residues. The V gene lost 5 bases and the J gene lost 3 bases, with 14 bases spanning the gap. Germline V gene lookup returns CDR1 SGHTA and CDR2 FQGNSA. The chain's CDR3 is CASSVNVPGYEQYF. CDR3 DNA: TGTGCCAGCAGCGTAAACGTCCCCGGCTACGAGCAGTACTTC.

This CDR3 reads CASSLGRGTVGEAFF. As DNA, the CDR3 is TGTGCCAGCAGCTTGGGGAGGGGGACAGTAGGTGAAGCTTTCTTT. The genes are TRBV5-8 and TRBJ1-1; 7 positions agree with TRBD1. After removal of 0 bases from V and 7 bases from J, the junction contained 9 bases not matched to a gene. The germline gives CDR1 SGHTS, CDR2 YDEGEE. The CDR3 consists of 15 residues.

This chain joins TRBV2 and TRBJ2-7; D gene unclear. The ends were cut back, 7 bases at V and 4 bases at J, with 5 bases in the middle. This CDR3 contains 10 residues. Germline V CDR1 and CDR2: SNHLY, FYNNEI. The CDR3 here is CASNQYEQYV. For the CDR3, the DNA is TGTGCCAGCAATCAATACGAGCAGTACGTC.

This chain joins TRBV4-1 and TRBJ2-7; 9 bases are a match to TRBD2. This CDR3 is 16 amino acids long. Per germline, CDR1 MGHRA and CDR2 YSYEKL. The V and J ends lost 3 bases and 3 bases, in that order; junction bases with no gene match: 9. The DNA of the CDR3 is TGCGCCAGCAGCCAGGGTAGCGGGAGCGGTCTCTACGAGCAGTACTTC. It translates to CASSQGSGSGLYEQYF.

This sequence joins TRBV11-2 and TRBJ1-1, with no clear D. Germline V CDR1 and CDR2: SGHAT, FQNNGV. There are 13 residues in the CDR3. V was trimmed by 3 bases and J by 1 base, leaving 6 bases between them. CDR3 nucleotide sequence: TGTGCCAGCAGCTTTACAGCGAACACTGAAGCTTTCTTT. Its translation is CASSFTANTEAFF.

The J gene is TRBJ2-7, the V gene TRBV28; D might be TRBD2 (6 bases). The CDR3 extends over 15 amino acids. Trimming removed 6 bases at V and 0 bases at J, with 15 bases between. The germline CDR1 and CDR2 sequences are MDHEN and SYDVKM. The CDR3, as DNA: TGTGCCAGCAGCCTGGGATCGACTAGCTCCTACGAGCAGTACTTC. Translating it yields CASSLGSTSSYEQYF.

The chain employs TRBV29-1 and TRBJ2-3; 11 bases match TRBD1. Trimming removed 3 bases from V and 5 bases from J; junction bases left unmatched: 4. This CDR3 spans 14 amino acids. Looked up from germline, CDR1 is SQVTM and CDR2 is ANQGSEA. In DNA, the CDR3 is TGCAGCGTTGATGGGGGGACAGGGGGAGATACGCAGTATTTT. It is translated as CSVDGGTGGDTQYF.

The rearrangement joins TRBV5-5 to TRBJ1-6; D is unresolved. Germline V lookup: CDR1 SGHKS, CDR2 YYEKEE (reference sequence). Deletions cut 0 bases from V and 3 bases from J, with 10 bases between. This CDR3 is built from 16 residues. CDR3 amino acids: CASSLDAGFYNSPLHF. CDR3 nucleotide sequence: TGTGCCAGCAGCTTGGACGCGGGCTTCTATAATTCACCCCTCCACTTT.

The chain is built from TRBV28 and TRBJ1-1; D gene uncertain. Per germline, CDR1 MDHEN and CDR2 SYDVKM. V lost 8 bases, J lost 5 bases, and 9 bases lay in between. This CDR3 has 11 amino acids. The CDR3, as DNA: TGTGCCAGCTCCCGGCGGACTGAAGCTTTCTTT. It is translated as CASSRRTEAFF.

In this sample, this clone turned up a few times. This sequence joins TRBV4-2 and TRBJ1-3; D is undetermined. V was shortened by 0 bases and J by 0 bases, with 18 bases between the two germline ends. This CDR3 is built from 19 residues. Germline CDR1 reads LGHNA; CDR2 reads YNFKEQ. CDR3 coding DNA: TGTGCCAGCAGCCAAGATAGGGAGTCGGCAGCAACCTCTGGAAACACCATATATTTT. Protein sequence: CASSQDRESAATSGNTIYF.

This clone was recorded once. J is TRBJ2-1 and V is TRBV14; 8 bases are shared with TRBD2. The V and J ends lost 6 bases and 2 bases, in that order; junction bases with no gene match: 6. The CDR3 sequence is 15 residues long. CDR1 and CDR2 (germline): SGHDN, FVKESK. CDR3 in amino acids: CASSGNGRAYNEQFF. DNA of the CDR3: TGTGCCAGCAGTGGAAACGGGAGGGCCTACAATGAGCAGTTCTTC.

The chain recombines TRBV5-4 with TRBJ2-1, with 11 bases lining up with TRBD1. This CDR3 region has 16 residues. From germline, CDR1 is SGHNT and CDR2 YYREEE (reference sequence). J lost 7 bases, V lost 3 bases, and 9 bases had no gene match. CDR3: CASSSRSGTGGNEQFF. For the CDR3, the DNA is TGTGCCAGCAGCTCACGTTCGGGGACAGGGGGGAATGAGCAGTTCTTC.

V is TRBV15 and J is TRBJ2-2; 7 positions match TRBD2. V gave up 3 bases and J gave up 4 bases; unmatched junction bases: 14. CDR3 length equals 18 residues. Germline V CDR1 and CDR2: LNHNV, YYDKDF (reference sequence). DNA for the CDR3: TGTGCCACCAGCAGGATGAGAGCGAGCGGGATGATCACCGGGGAGCTGTTTTTT. Translated: CATSRMRASGMITGELFF.

The chain recombines TRBV7-9 with TRBJ2-5; 10 bases agree with TRBD2. V trimming: 1 base; J trimming: 3 bases; junction bases outside the gene matches: 5. CDR3 length: 16 amino acids. Per the germline V gene, CDR1 is SEHNR and CDR2 is FQNEAQ (reference sequence). The CDR3 loop is CASSLEGLAGEETQYF. The DNA for the CDR3 is TGTGCCAGCAGCTTAGAGGGCCTAGCGGGAGAAGAGACCCAGTACTTC.

The chain carries TRBV19 and TRBJ2-3, with TRBD1 matching over 10 bases. Losses at the gene ends were 1 base for V and 4 bases for J; bases not matched to a gene: 2. The length of the CDR3 is 15 residues. Germline V gene data show CDR1 as LNHDA and CDR2 as SQIVND (reference sequence). For the CDR3, the DNA is TGTGCCAGTAGTATAGGGACAGGGGGAGCAGATACGCAGTATTTT. Its protein is CASSIGTGGADTQYF.

The chain recombines TRBV12-3 or TRBV12-4 with TRBJ2-7, with a weak D call TRBD1 (6 bases). This CDR3 is 13 amino acids long. Deletions cut 1 base from V and 6 bases from J, with 10 bases between. The CDR3, as DNA: TGTGCCAGCAGTTTAGAGGGACAATCCGAGCAGTACTTC. It translates to CASSLEGQSEQYF.

This chain connects TRBV7-2 to TRBJ2-2, with a tentative D call TRBD1 (6 bases). The germline CDR1 and CDR2 sequences are SGHTA and FQGNSA. V was pared by 2 bases and J by 0 bases, with 13 bases between. The CDR3 is made up of 17 amino acids. This CDR3 reads CASSLYAQGPNTGELFF. DNA for the CDR3: TGTGCCAGCAGCTTATATGCCCAGGGGCCGAACACCGGGGAGCTGTTTTTT. Supplemented by reference TRBV7-2 and TRBJ2-2, the full variable domain reads GAGVSQSPSNKVTEKGKDVELRCDPISGHTALYWYRQSLGQGLEFLIYFQGNSAPDKSGLPSDRFSAERTGGSVSTLTIQRTQQEDSAVYLCASSLYAQGPNTGELFFGEGSRLTVL.

The chain uses TRBV10-3 and TRBJ1-5; TRBD1 agrees at 7 bases. V shed 5 bases and J 2 bases; nucleotides not matched to a gene: 6. Germline V gives CDR1 ENHRY, CDR2 SYGVKD. The CDR3 is 15 amino acids. For the CDR3, the DNA is TGTGCCATCAGTCAGGGGGTGATGGGCAATCAGCCCCAGCATTTT. Its protein product is CAISQGVMGNQPQHF.

The chain couples TRBV5-1 to TRBJ2-3, with D maybe TRBD2 (7 bases). V gave up 0 bases and J gave up 0 bases, with 11 bases separating them. CDR3 length: 16 residues. The germline V gene has CDR1 SGHRS and CDR2 YFSETQ. Here the CDR3 DNA reads TGCGCCAGCAGCTTGGTTCGGGGGGCTAGCACAGATACGCAGTATTTT. Translated, it gives CASSLVRGASTDTQYF.

In this sample, this clone turned up a few times. The gene calls are TRBV27 and TRBJ2-7; the match to TRBD1 covers 7 bases. CDR1 and CDR2 from the germline V gene are MNHEY and SMNVEV (reference sequence). The CDR3 covers 14 residues. V was clipped by 2 bases and J by 7 bases; unmatched bases: 8. CDR3 sequence: CASSLRGQNREQYF. In nucleotides, the CDR3 is TGTGCCAGCAGTTTACGGGGACAGAATCGGGAGCAGTACTTC.

This clone has a handful of counts. This chain connects TRBV9 to TRBJ2-5, with 8 positions matching TRBD1. Looked up from germline, CDR1 is SGDLS and CDR2 is YYNGEE. CDR3 size: 14 residues. Unmatched junction bases numbered 4, after V lost 2 bases and J lost 4 bases. The CDR3 loop is CASSVQGAGETQYF. CDR3 coding DNA: TGTGCCAGCAGCGTCCAGGGGGCCGGAGAGACCCAGTACTTC.

This clone was seen a handful of times. The rearrangement joins TRBV5-8 to TRBJ1-5; D gene ambiguous. This CDR3 is built from 17 residues. CDR1 is SGHTS, CDR2 YDEGEE, per germline. Trimming left V 0 bases short and J 0 bases short, with 13 bases between. The CDR3 sequence is CASSLVPIGLSNQPQHF. The CDR3 DNA follows: TGTGCCAGCAGCTTGGTCCCAATAGGACTTAGCAATCAGCCCCAGCATTTT.

V gene TRBV11-2 combines with J gene TRBJ2-7, with TRBD2 identical over 7 bases. CDR1 and CDR2 (germline): SGHAT, FQNNGV. The length of the CDR3 is 14 residues. Trimming removed 0 bases from V and 3 bases from J; junction bases left unmatched: 2. DNA for the CDR3: TGTGCCAGCAGCTTAGAACCTAGCGGCTACGAGCAGTACTTC. Residues: CASSLEPSGYEQYF.

This clone appeared a few times. The chain links TRBV30 to TRBJ1-3; D might be TRBD1 (6 bases). CDR3 length equals 12 residues. CDR1 GTSNPN and CDR2 SVGIG come from the germline V gene (reference sequence). The germline V and J ends were trimmed by 8 bases and 2 bases, with 10 bases remaining between them. CDR3 amino acids: CAVNRAGNTIYF. The CDR3, as DNA: TGTGCCGTCAACAGGGCTGGAAACACCATATATTTT. The entire variable domain, with the rest obtained from reference TRBV30 and TRBJ1-3, is as follows: SQTIHQWPATLVQPVGSPLSLECTVEGTSNPNLYWYRQAAGRGLQLLFYSVGIGQISSEVPQNLSASRPQDRQFILSSKKLLLSDSGFYLCAVNRAGNTIYFGEGSWLTVV.

V is TRBV3-1 (or the pseudogene TRBV3-2) and J is TRBJ1-2; D is unclear. CDR3 length equals 15 residues. CDR1 is LGHDT, CDR2 YNNKEL, per germline (reference sequence). Deletions cut 4 bases from V and 4 bases from J, with 16 bases between. The CDR3 sequence is CASSPLGQEGYGYTF. The CDR3 DNA follows: TGTGCCAGCAGCCCCCTCGGGCAGGAGGGCTATGGCTACACCTTC.

Only one count was recorded for this clone. V gene TRBV19 combines with J gene TRBJ1-5; D might be TRBD1 (6 bases). V gave up 3 bases and J gave up 5 bases, with 17 bases separating them. CDR3 size: 16 residues. The germline V gene has CDR1 LNHDA and CDR2 SQIVND (reference sequence). The CDR3 DNA follows: TGTGCCAGTAGTATTGGGTCGGGAGGGGGATATCAGCCCCAGCATTTT. Encoded protein: CASSIGSGGGYQPQHF.